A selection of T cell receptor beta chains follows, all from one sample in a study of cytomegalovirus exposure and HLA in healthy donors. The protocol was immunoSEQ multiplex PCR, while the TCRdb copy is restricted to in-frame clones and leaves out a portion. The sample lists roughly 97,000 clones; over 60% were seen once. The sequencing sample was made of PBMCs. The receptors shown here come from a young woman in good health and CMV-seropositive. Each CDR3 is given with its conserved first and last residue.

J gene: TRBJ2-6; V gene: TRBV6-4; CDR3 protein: CASSDRGSGANVLTF
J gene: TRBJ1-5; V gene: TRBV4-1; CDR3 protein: CASSHLTGGRGQPQHF
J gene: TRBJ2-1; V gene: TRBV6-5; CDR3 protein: CASSYTAAARQNEQFF
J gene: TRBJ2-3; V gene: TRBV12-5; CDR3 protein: CASGLPGQSTDTQYF
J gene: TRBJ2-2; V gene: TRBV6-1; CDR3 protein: CASSDYRTNTGELFF
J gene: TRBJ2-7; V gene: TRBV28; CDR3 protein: CASHDLVLALAGVVEQYF
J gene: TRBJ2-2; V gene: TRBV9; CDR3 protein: CASSVGLTGELFF
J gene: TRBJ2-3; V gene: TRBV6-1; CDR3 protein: CASKWQGSDTQYF
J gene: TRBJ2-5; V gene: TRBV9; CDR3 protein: CASSVANAAVGETQYF
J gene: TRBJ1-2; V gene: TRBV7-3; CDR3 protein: CASSLFVQNYGYTF
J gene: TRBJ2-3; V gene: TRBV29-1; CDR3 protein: CSVTQGSPSTDTQYF
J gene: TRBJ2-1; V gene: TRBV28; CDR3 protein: CASSLSGTGDEQFF
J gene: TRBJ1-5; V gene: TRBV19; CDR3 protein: CASSDTQPQHF
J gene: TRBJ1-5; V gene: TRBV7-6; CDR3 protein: CASSLAGRTGGNQPQHF
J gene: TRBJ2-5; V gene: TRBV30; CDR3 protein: CAWRLGDAGRETQYF
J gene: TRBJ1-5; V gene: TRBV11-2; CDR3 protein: CASSSGFNQPQHF
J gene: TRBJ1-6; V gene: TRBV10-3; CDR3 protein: CAISESRSNSPLHF
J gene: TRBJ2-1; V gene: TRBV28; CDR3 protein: CASSYRGPIEQFF
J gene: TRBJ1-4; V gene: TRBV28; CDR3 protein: CASRRRDTRAEKLFF
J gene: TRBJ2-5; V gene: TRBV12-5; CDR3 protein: CASGLGLATRAGETQYF
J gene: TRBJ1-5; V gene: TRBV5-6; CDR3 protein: CASSSTGNSNQPQHF
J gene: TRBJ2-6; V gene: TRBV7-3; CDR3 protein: CASSLFGGGTGGLTGANVLTF
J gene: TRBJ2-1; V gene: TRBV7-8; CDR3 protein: CASTPAPSSYNEQFF
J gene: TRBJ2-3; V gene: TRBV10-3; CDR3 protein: CAISDRTSGSTDTQYF
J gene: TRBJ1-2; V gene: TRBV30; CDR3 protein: CAWSVNSYGYTF
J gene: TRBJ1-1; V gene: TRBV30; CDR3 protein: CAWSVGHGSTEAFF
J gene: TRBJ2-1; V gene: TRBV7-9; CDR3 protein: CASSSRDKNYNEQFF
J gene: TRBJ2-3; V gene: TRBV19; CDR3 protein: CASSTPGLAGEYTDTQYF
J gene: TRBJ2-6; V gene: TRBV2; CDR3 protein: CASRGTGSSGANVLTF
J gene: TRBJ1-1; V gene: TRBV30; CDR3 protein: CASRGNTEAFF
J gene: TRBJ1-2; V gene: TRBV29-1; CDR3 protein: CSVVGQTFYGYTF
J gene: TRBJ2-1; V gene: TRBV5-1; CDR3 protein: CASSLDPGWVNEQFF
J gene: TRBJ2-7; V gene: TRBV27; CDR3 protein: CASRTVSNSYEQYF
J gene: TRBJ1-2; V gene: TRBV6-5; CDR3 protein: CASSTQGSLSFGYTF
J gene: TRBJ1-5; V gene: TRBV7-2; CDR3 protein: CASSIGQGGNQPQHF
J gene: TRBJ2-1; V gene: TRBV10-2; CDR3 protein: CASSEMTGGRLNEQFF
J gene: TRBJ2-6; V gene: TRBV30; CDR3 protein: CAWGTGGTSSGANVLTF
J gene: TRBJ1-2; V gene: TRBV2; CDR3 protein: CASNPTAGYGYTF
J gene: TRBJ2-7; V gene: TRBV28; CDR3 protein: CASSNTMPIAEQYF
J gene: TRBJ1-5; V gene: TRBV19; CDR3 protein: CASSMSPGNQPQHF
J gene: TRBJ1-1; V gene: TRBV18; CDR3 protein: CASSPRQGNTEAFF
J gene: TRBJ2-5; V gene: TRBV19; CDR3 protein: CASSGQGRRETQYF
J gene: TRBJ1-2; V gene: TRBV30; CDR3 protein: CAWSPGNINYGYTF